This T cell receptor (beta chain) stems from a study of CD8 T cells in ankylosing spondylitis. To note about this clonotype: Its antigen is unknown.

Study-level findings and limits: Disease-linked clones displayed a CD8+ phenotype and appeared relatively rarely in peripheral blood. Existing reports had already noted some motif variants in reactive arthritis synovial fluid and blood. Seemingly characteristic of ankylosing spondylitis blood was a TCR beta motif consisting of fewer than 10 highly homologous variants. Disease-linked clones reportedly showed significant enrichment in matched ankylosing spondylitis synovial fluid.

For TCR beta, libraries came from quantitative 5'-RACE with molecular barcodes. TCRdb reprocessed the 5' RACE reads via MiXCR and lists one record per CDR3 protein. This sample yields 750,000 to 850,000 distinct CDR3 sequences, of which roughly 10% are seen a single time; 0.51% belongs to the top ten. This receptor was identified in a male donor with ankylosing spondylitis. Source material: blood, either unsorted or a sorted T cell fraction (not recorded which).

The DNA for the CDR3 is TGTGCCAGCAGCTCTCAACGGAGAGGAGATACGCAGTATTTT. The encoded protein is CASSSQRRGDTQYF. This chain links TRBV7-2 with TRBJ2-3; D not certain. CDR1 SGHTA and CDR2 FQGNSA come from the germline V gene. This CDR3 has 14 residues. Trimming took off 4 bases at V and 5 bases at J, with 13 bases between the two ends. The complete variable domain, with remaining parts taken from reference TRBV7-2 and TRBJ2-3, reads GAGVSQSPSNKVTEKGKDVELRCDPISGHTALYWYRQSLGQGLEFLIYFQGNSAPDKSGLPSDRFSAERTGGSVSTLTIQRTQQEDSAVYLCASSSQRRGDTQYFGPGTRLTVL.